This T cell receptor (beta chain) came from a study of T cell responses to AZD1222 COVID-19 vaccine. Whole-study results and caveats: Just five to seven people given AZD1222 tested seropositive at baseline. Sampled repertoires all dated from after the peak T cell response. Reportedly, close to half of spike-specific TCRs are directed against unmutated variant regions.

The CDR3 totals 16 residues. Germline values: CDR1 LGHNA, CDR2 YSLEER. With V trimmed by 1 base and J by 0 bases, 0 bases remained unmatched. On this clone: Its antigen is as yet unknown.

The data were produced by immunoSEQ multiplex PCR, yet TCRdb's version contains in-frame clones alone and is incomplete. The sample lists 80,000 to 100,000 clones; about 86% were seen once. V gene TRBV4-3 combines with J gene TRBJ2-1, with 10 bases aligning to TRBD2. This clonotype originated in an adult in good health. Material: peripheral blood, obtained on day 0 of MenACWY control vaccination. The CDR3, as DNA: TGCGCCAGCAGCCAAGTAGCGGGGGGCTCCTACAATGAGCAGTTCTTC. Its translation: CASSQVAGGSYNEQFF.